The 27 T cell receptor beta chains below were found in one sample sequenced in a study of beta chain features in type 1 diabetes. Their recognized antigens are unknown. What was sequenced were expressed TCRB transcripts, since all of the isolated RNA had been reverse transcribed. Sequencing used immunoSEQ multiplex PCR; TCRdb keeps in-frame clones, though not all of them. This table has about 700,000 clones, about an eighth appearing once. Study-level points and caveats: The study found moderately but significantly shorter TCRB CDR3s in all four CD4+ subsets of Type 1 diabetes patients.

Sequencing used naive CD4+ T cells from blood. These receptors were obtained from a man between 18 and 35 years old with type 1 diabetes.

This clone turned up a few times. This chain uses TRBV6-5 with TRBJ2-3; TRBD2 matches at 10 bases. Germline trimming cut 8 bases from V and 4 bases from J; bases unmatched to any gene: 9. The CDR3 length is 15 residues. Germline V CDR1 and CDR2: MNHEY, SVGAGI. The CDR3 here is CASWKRGGQSDTQYF. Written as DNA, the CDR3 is TGTGCCAGCTGGAAGCGGGGGGGCCAGTCAGATACGCAGTATTTT.

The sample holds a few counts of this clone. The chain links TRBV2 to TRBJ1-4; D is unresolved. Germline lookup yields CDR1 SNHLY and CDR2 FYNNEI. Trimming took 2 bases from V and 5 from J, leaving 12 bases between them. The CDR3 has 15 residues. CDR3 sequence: CASSEQGRPNEKLFF. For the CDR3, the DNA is TGTGCCAGCAGTGAACAAGGACGGCCGAATGAAAAACTGTTTTTT.

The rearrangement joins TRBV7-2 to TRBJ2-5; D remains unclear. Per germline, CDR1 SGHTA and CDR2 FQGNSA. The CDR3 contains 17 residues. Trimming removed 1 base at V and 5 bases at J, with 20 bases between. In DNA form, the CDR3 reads TGTGCCAGCAGCTTAGAATTGAGTCAGGCGACGTGGGAGACCCAGTACTTC. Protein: CASSLELSQATWETQYF.

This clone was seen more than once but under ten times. The CDR3: CASRPNRGVETQYF. As DNA, the CDR3 is TGTGCCAGCAGACCTAACAGGGGTGTCGAGACCCAGTACTTC. V usage is TRBV6-5 and J usage is TRBJ2-5; TRBD1 agrees at 7 bases. The CDR3 runs 14 residues. The junction had 9 bases not matched to a gene; V was cut back by 6 bases and J by 5 bases. Germline-derived CDR1 and CDR2 are MNHEY and SVGAGI.

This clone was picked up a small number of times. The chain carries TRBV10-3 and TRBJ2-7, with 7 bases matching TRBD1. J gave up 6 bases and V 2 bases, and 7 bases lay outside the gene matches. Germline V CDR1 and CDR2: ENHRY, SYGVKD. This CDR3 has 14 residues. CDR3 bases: TGTGCCATCAGTGAGCAGGGGGAAATCGGCGAGCAGTACTTC. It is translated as CAISEQGEIGEQYF.

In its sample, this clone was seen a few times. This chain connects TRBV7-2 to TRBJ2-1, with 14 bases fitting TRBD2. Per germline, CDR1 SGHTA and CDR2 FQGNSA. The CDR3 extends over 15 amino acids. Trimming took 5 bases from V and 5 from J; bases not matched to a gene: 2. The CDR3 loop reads CASSEGLAGDNEQFF. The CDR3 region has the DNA TGTGCCAGCAGCGAGGGACTAGCGGGGGACAATGAGCAGTTCTTC. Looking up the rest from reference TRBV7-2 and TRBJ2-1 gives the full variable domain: GAGVSQSPSNKVTEKGKDVELRCDPISGHTALYWYRQSLGQGLEFLIYFQGNSAPDKSGLPSDRFSAERTGGSVSTLTIQRTQQEDSAVYLCASSEGLAGDNEQFFGPGTRLTVL.

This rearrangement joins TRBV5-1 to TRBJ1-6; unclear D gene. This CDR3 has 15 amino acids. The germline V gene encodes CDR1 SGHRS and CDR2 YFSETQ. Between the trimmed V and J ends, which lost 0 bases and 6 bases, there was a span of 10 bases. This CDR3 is CASSLGTPGNSPLHF. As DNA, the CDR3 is TGCGCCAGCAGCTTGGGGACCCCGGGTAATTCACCCCTCCACTTT.

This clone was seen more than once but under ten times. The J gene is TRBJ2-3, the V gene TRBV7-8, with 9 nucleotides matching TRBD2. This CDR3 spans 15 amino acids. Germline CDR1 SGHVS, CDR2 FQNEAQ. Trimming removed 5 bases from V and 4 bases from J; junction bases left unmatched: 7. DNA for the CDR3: TGTGCCAGCAGCCGAAATAGCGGGGGCCCAGATACGCAGTATTTT. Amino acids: CASSRNSGGPDTQYF.

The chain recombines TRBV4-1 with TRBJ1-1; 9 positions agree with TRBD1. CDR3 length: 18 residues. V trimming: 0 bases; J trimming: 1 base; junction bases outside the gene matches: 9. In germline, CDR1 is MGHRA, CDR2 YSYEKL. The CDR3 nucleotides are TGCGCCAGCAGCCAAGATCCCAAAGACAGGGGGACGAACACTGAAGCTTTCTTT. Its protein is CASSQDPKDRGTNTEAFF.

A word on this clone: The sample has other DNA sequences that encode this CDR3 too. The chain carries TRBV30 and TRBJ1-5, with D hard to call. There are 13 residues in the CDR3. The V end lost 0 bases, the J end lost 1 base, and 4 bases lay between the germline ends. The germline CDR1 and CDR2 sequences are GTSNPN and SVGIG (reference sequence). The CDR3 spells CAWSVRSNQPQHF. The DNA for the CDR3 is TGTGCCTGGAGTGTGAGGAGCAATCAGCCCCAGCATTTT.

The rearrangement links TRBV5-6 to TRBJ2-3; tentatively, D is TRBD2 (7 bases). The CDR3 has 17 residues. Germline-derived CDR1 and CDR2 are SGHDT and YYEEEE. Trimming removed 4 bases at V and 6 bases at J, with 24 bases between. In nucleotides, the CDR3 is TGTGCCAGCAGCCCCGAGCGGCGGGGGCGTACTCTGGATACGCAGTATTTT. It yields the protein CASSPERRGRTLDTQYF.

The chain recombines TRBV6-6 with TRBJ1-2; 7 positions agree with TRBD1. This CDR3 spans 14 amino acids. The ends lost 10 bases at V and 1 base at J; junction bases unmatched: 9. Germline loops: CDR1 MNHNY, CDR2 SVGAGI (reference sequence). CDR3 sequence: CAMSPGQNNYGYTF. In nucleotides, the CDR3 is TGTGCCATGTCGCCGGGACAGAATAACTATGGCTACACCTTC.

CDR3 sequence reads: CSVERFGTGTGETQYF. CDR3 DNA: TGCAGCGTTGAACGCTTCGGGACAGGGACGGGAGAGACCCAGTACTTC. The rearrangement links TRBV29-1 to TRBJ2-5; 9 bases line up with TRBD1. CDR1 and CDR2 (germline): SQVTM, ANQGSEA. V shed 2 bases and J 4 bases; nucleotides not matched to a gene: 11. CDR3 length: 16 residues.

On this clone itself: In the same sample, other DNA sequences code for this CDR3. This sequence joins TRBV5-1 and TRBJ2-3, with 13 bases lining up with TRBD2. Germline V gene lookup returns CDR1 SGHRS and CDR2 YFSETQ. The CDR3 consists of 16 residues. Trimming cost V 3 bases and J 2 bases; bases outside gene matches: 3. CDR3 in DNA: TGCGCCAGCAGCTCCGGGACTAGCGGGGCCACAGATACGCAGTATTTT. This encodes CASSSGTSGATDTQYF.

The CDR3 DNA reads TGTGCCAGCAGGCAAGGGACAGAAGAGACCCAGTACTTC. This translates into CASRQGTEETQYF. The gene calls are TRBV5-4 and TRBJ2-5; 7 bases are shared with TRBD1. The CDR3 extends over 13 amino acids. Trimming cost V 5 bases and J 3 bases; bases outside gene matches: 4. The germline gives CDR1 SGHNT, CDR2 YYREEE (reference sequence). Filled out from reference TRBV5-4 and TRBJ2-5, the complete variable domain reads ETGVTQSPTHLIKTRGQQVTLRCSSQSGHNTVSWYQQALGQGPQFIFQYYREEENGRGNFPPRFSGLQFPNYSSELNVNALELDDSALYLCASRQGTEETQYFGPGTRLLVL.

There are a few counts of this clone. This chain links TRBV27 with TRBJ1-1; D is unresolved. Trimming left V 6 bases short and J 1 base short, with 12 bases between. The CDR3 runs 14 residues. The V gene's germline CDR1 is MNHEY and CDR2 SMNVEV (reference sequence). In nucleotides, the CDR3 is TGTGCCAGCAGCGCCATCAGAGGGAACACTGAAGCTTTCTTT. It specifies CASSAIRGNTEAFF.

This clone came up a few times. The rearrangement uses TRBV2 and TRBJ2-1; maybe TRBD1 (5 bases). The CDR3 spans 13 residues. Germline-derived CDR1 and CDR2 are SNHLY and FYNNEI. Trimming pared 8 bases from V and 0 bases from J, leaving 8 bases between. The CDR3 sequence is CASQGFSYNEQFF. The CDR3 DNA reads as TGTGCCAGCCAGGGATTCTCCTACAATGAGCAGTTCTTC.

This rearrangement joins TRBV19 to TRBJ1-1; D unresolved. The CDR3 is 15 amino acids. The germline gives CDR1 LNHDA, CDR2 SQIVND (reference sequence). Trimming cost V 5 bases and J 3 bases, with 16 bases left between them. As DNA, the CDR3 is TGTGCCAGTAGTTCGGGGTCTTCCTGGGACACTGAAGCTTTCTTT. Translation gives CASSSGSSWDTEAFF.

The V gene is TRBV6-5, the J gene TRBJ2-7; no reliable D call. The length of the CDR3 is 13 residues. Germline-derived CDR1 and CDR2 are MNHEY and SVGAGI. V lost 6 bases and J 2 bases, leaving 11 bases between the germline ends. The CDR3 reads CASRRGRTYEQYF. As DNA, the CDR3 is TGTGCCAGCAGAAGAGGTAGGACCTACGAGCAGTACTTC.

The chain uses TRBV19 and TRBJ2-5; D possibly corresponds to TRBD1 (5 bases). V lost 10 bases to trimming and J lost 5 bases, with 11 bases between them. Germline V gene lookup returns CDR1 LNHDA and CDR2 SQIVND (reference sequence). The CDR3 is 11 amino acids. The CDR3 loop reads CATSYRETQYF. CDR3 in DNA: TGTGCCACCTCGTACAGGGAGACCCAGTACTTC.

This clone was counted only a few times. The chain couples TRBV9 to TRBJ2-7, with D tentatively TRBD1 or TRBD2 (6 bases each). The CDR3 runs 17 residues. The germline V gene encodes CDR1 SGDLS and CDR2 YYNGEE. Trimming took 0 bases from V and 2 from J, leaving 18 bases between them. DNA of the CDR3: TGTGCCAGCAGCGTAGGATATGGGGGCGGGAACGCCTACGAGCAGTACTTC. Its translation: CASSVGYGGGNAYEQYF.

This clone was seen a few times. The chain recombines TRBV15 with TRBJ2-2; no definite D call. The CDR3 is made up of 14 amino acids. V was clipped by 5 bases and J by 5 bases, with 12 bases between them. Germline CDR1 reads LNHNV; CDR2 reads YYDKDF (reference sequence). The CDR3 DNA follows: TGTGCCACCAGCGGTAGTAGTCGGACCGGGGAGCTGTTTTTT. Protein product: CATSGSSRTGELFF.

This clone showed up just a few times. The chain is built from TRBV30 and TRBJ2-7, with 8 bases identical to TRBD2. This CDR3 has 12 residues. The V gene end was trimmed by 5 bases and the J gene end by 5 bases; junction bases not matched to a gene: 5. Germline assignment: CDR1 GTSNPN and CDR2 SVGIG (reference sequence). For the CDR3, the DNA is TGTGCCTGGGGACTAGCAAGCGACGAGCAGTACTTC. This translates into CAWGLASDEQYF.

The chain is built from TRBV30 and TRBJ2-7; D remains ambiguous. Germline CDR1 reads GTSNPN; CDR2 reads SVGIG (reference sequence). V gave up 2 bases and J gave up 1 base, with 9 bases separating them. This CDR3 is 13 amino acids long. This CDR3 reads CAWSQKDSYEQYF. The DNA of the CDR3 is TGTGCCTGGAGTCAGAAAGATTCCTACGAGCAGTACTTC.

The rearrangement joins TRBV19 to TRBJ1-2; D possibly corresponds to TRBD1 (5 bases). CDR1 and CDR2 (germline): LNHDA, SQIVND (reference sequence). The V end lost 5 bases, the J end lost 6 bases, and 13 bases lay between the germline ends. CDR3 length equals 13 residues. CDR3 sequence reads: CASSPTGLDGYTF. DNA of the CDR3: TGTGCCAGTAGTCCTACAGGTCTCGATGGCTACACCTTC.

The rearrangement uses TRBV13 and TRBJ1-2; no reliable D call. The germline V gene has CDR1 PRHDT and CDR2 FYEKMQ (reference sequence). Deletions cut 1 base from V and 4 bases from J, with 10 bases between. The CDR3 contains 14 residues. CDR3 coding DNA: TGTGCCAGCAGCTTAGAAGGAGCACCCTATGGCTACACCTTC. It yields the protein CASSLEGAPYGYTF.

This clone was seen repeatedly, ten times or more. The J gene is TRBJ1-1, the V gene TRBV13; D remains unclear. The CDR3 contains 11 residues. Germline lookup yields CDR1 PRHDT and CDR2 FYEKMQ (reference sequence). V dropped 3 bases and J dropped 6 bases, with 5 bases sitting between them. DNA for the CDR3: TGTGCCAGCAGCTTTGGGGCTGAAGCTTTCTTT. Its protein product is CASSFGAEAFF.